This TCR beta chain is from a study of identical twins. From the 5' RACE reads, TCRdb called clonotypes with MiXCR, one entry per CDR3 protein. The data contain 700,000 to 950,000 distinct CDR3 sequences, 12% of them seen just once; the ten biggest clones take up around 1.6%. This CDR3 is built from 13 residues. The germline gives CDR1 MGHRA, CDR2 YSYEKL. Trimming left V 0 bases short and J 4 bases short, with 6 bases between. Another study also made use of these data, one on yellow fever vaccine responses in identical twins.

Material: PBMCs. The clonotype was recovered from a woman younger than 30 in good health. The rearrangement uses TRBV4-1 and TRBJ2-5; D remains ambiguous. CDR3 in DNA: TGCGCCAGCAGCCAAGATATCGGAGAGACCCAGTACTTC. Protein sequence: CASSQDIGETQYF.